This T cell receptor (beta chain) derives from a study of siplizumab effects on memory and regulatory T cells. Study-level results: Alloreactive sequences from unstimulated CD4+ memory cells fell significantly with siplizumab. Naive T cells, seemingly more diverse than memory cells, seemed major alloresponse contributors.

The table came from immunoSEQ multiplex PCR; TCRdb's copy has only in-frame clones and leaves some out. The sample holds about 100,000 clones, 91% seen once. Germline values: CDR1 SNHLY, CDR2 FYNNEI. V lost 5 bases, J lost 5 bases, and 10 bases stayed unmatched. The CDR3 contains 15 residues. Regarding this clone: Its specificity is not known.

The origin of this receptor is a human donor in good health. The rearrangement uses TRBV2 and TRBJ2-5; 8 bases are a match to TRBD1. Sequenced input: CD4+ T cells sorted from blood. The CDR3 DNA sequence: TGTGCCAGCAGTCCTACCTCGGACAGGGCCGAGACCCAGTACTTC. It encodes CASSPTSDRAETQYF.